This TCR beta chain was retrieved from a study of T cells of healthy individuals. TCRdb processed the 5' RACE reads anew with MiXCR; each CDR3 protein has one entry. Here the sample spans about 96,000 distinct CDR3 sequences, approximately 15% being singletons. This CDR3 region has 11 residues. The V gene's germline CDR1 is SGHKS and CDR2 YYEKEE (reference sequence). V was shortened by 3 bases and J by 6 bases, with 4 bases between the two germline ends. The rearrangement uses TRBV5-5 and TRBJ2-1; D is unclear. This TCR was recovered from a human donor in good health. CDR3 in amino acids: CASSSINEQFF. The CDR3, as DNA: TGTGCCAGCAGCTCCATCAATGAGCAGTTCTTC.